Presented here are 23 T cell receptor beta chains from one specimen sequenced in a study of blood T cell repertoires in COVID-19. Sequencing was performed with immunoSEQ multiplex PCR; in TCRdb, only in-frame clones are kept and a portion is missing. The sample includes about 150,000 clones, just under 85% of them seen just once. The material sequenced was PBMCs or T cells enriched from blood (not recorded which). Source of these receptors: a woman between 40 and 55 years old who had recovered from COVID-19.

The rearrangement links TRBV18 to TRBJ2-7, with 11 positions matching TRBD2. V gave up 3 bases and J gave up 6 bases; unmatched junction bases: 7. The germline V gene encodes CDR1 KGHSH and CDR2 LQKENI. The CDR3 totals 15 residues. CDR3 residues: CASSPPLAGVGEQYF. The CDR3 DNA reads TGTGCCAGCTCACCTCCACTAGCGGGAGTGGGCGAGCAGTACTTC.

The J gene is TRBJ1-5, the V gene TRBV7-9; TRBD1 matches at 7 bases. From germline, CDR1 is SEHNR and CDR2 FQNEAQ (reference sequence). V lost 5 bases, J lost 0 bases, and 1 base stayed unmatched. The CDR3 sequence is 14 residues long. This chain's CDR3 is CASSGQASNQPQHF. Here the CDR3 DNA reads TGTGCCAGCAGCGGACAGGCTAGCAATCAGCCCCAGCATTTT.

The chain joins TRBV5-1 to TRBJ2-6, with D perhaps matching TRBD1 (5 bases). V was clipped by 3 bases and J by 0 bases, with 10 bases between them. The CDR3 sequence is 16 residues long. CDR1 is SGHRS, CDR2 YFSETQ, per germline. The CDR3 bases are TGCGCCAGCAGCTGGACGACAGCCTCTGGGGCCAACGTCCTGACTTTC. It yields the protein CASSWTTASGANVLTF. Full variable domain (remainder filled in from reference TRBV5-1 and TRBJ2-6): KAGVTQTPRYLIKTRGQQVTLSCSPISGHRSVSWYQQTPGQGLQFLFEYFSETQRNKGNFPGRFSGRQFSNSRSEMNVSTLELGDSALYLCASSWTTASGANVLTFGAGSRLTVL.

This sequence joins TRBV7-2 and TRBJ1-1; the D is unclear. The CDR3 consists of 11 residues. Between the trimmed V and J ends, which lost 3 bases and 10 bases, there was a span of 9 bases. The germline V gene encodes CDR1 SGHTA and CDR2 FQGNSA. The CDR3 nucleotides read TGTGCCAGCAGCTTGAGGGCGTTAGCTTTCTTT. This gives the protein CASSLRALAFF.

The chain employs TRBV5-8 and TRBJ2-3; 8 nucleotides match TRBD2. Germline V gene data show CDR1 as SGHTS and CDR2 as YDEGEE. Trimming cost V 6 bases and J 0 bases; bases outside gene matches: 6. The CDR3 spans 15 residues. The CDR3 region has the DNA TGTGCCAGCAACGAGGCGGGGGGAAGCACAGATACGCAGTATTTT. This gives the protein CASNEAGGSTDTQYF.

The V and J genes are TRBV29-1 and TRBJ1-1, with no clear D. V was trimmed by 6 bases and J by 1 base, leaving 9 bases between them. The V gene's germline CDR1 is SQVTM and CDR2 ANQGSEA. The CDR3 contains 12 residues. This CDR3 is CSVDQANTEAFF. CDR3 nucleotide sequence: TGCAGCGTGGATCAGGCGAACACTGAAGCTTTCTTT.

Here the CDR3 reads CASSQELAYEQYF. CDR3 DNA: TGTGCCAGCAGCCAAGAACTCGCCTACGAGCAGTACTTC. The gene calls are TRBV14 and TRBJ2-7; D gene unclear. This CDR3 has 13 residues. CDR1 and CDR2 (germline): SGHDN, FVKESK. V shed 0 bases and J shed 2 bases, with 5 bases lying between them.

This chain connects TRBV19 to TRBJ2-1, with TRBD2 identical over 9 bases. Losses at the gene ends were 5 bases for V and 5 bases for J; bases not matched to a gene: 16. Germline-derived CDR1 and CDR2 are LNHDA and SQIVND (reference sequence). The CDR3 covers 18 residues. The chain's CDR3 is CASSGRLSGSGLNNEQFF. CDR3 nucleotides: TGTGCCAGTAGTGGTCGACTTAGCGGGAGCGGCTTAAACAATGAGCAGTTCTTC.

This rearrangement joins TRBV3-1 (or the pseudogene TRBV3-2) to TRBJ2-7, with a tentative D call TRBD1 (6 bases). V gave up 0 bases and J gave up 5 bases, with 14 bases separating them. The CDR3 is made up of 15 amino acids. Looked up from germline, CDR1 is LGHDT and CDR2 is YNNKEL (reference sequence). Written as DNA, the CDR3 is TGTGCCAGCAGCCAAGATATTAACAGGGCCCACGAGCAGTACTTC. It yields the protein CASSQDINRAHEQYF.

The chain couples TRBV11-3 to TRBJ2-1, with 7 bases matching TRBD1. Germline V gene data show CDR1 as SGHNT and CDR2 as YENEEA. The CDR3 runs to 14 residues. J gave up 9 bases and V 5 bases, and 10 bases lay outside the gene matches. This CDR3 is CASSGSTGQPEQFF. CDR3 sequence (DNA): TGTGCCAGCAGCGGATCGACAGGGCAACCTGAGCAGTTCTTC.

V gene TRBV4-2 combines with J gene TRBJ1-2, with 7 nucleotides matching TRBD1. CDR1 is LGHNA and CDR2 is YNFKEQ in the germline V gene. After removal of 1 base from V and 2 bases from J, the junction contained 4 bases not matched to a gene. CDR3 length: 15 amino acids. The CDR3 coding sequence is TGTGCCAGCAGCCAAGTCGAGGGACAGAACTATGGCTACACCTTC. It encodes CASSQVEGQNYGYTF.

As regards this clone: The sample contains more than one DNA sequence encoding this CDR3. The rearrangement joins TRBV3-1 (or the pseudogene TRBV3-2) to TRBJ2-2, with D unclear. The CDR3 runs to 15 residues. Germline V gene sequence: CDR1 LGHDT, CDR2 YNNKEL (reference sequence). V shed 0 bases and J shed 0 bases, with 5 bases lying between them. The chain's CDR3 is CASSQDLTNTGELFF. The CDR3 DNA sequence: TGTGCCAGCAGCCAAGATCTAACGAACACCGGGGAGCTGTTTTTT.

The genes are TRBV6-5 and TRBJ1-2; perhaps TRBD1 as D (5 bases). The CDR3 has 13 residues. V was clipped by 8 bases and J by 2 bases, with 12 bases between them. The germline gives CDR1 MNHEY, CDR2 SVGAGI. The CDR3 loop reads CASGSRVNYGYTF. CDR3 coding DNA: TGTGCCAGCGGCTCCAGGGTGAACTATGGCTACACCTTC.

V and J are TRBV4-1 and TRBJ2-3; D might be TRBD2 (5 bases). The CDR3 is made up of 14 amino acids. Germline V gives CDR1 MGHRA, CDR2 YSYEKL. V lost 4 bases to trimming and J lost 3 bases, with 11 bases between them. This CDR3 reads CASSLLRGTDTQYF. CDR3 coding DNA: TGCGCCAGCAGCCTTCTTAGAGGGACAGATACGCAGTATTTT.

The chain couples TRBV14 to TRBJ1-2; a possible D gene is TRBD1 (6 bases). Germline V CDR1 and CDR2: SGHDN, FVKESK. This CDR3 comprises 14 residues. Trimming removed 1 base at V and 8 bases at J, with 14 bases between. The CDR3 spells CASSQGSFRGGYTF. CDR3 coding DNA: TGTGCCAGCAGCCAAGGGTCTTTCAGGGGCGGCTACACCTTC.

The rearrangement links TRBV27 to TRBJ2-1; TRBD1 matches 9 bases. The germline V gene has CDR1 MNHEY and CDR2 SMNVEV (reference sequence). CDR3 size: 13 residues. V was clipped by 11 bases and J by 6 bases; unmatched bases: 8. The CDR3 coding sequence is TGTGCCTGCCGGACAGGGGCCTCCAATGAGCAGTTCTTC. Translated, it gives CACRTGASNEQFF.

This clone was recorded a few times. V is TRBV7-3 and J is TRBJ1-3, with TRBD1 matching 9 bases. CDR1 and CDR2 (germline): SGHTA, FQGTGA. This CDR3 is 16 amino acids long. V gave up 5 bases and J gave up 2 bases; unmatched junction bases: 7. CDR3 DNA: TGTGCCAGCAGCGCCGCACAGGGGGCGCCTGGAAACACCATATATTTT. This translates into CASSAAQGAPGNTIYF.

The V and J genes are TRBV3-1 (or the pseudogene TRBV3-2) and TRBJ1-5; TRBD1 agrees at 8 bases. V gave up 4 bases and J gave up 4 bases; unmatched junction bases: 3. CDR1 is LGHDT, CDR2 YNNKEL, per germline (reference sequence). The CDR3 is 14 amino acids. CDR3 bases: TGTGCCAGCAGCCCGAGGACAGGGAATCAGCCCCAGCATTTT. Its translation: CASSPRTGNQPQHF.

The genes are TRBV2 and TRBJ2-7; 7 bases fit TRBD1. This CDR3 has 15 residues. Trimming cost V 6 bases and J 5 bases; bases outside gene matches: 13. Per the germline V gene, CDR1 is SNHLY and CDR2 is FYNNEI. The CDR3 protein is CASRPPGQSKNEQYF. The CDR3 coding sequence is TGTGCCAGCAGGCCTCCGGGACAGTCTAAAAACGAGCAGTACTTC.

CDR3 DNA sequence: TGCGCCAGCAGCCGGGGACAGGGGAGAACTGAAGCTTTCTTT. Residues: CASSRGQGRTEAFF. The V and J genes are TRBV5-1 and TRBJ1-1, with 10 bases identical to TRBD1. The germline gives CDR1 SGHRS, CDR2 YFSETQ. This CDR3 region has 14 residues. Losses at the gene ends were 4 bases for V and 5 bases for J; bases not matched to a gene: 5.

The chain recombines TRBV6-4 with TRBJ2-3, with 14 nucleotides matching TRBD2. This CDR3 region has 17 residues. Trimming took 6 bases from V and 1 from J; bases not matched to a gene: 6. Looked up from germline, CDR1 is MRHNA and CDR2 is SNTAGT. CDR3 sequence reads: CASSAGTSGSGTDTQYF. The DNA of the CDR3 is TGTGCCAGCAGCGCCGGGACTAGCGGGAGCGGCACAGATACGCAGTATTTT.

The chain employs TRBV5-1 and TRBJ2-3; TRBD1 might be the D (5 bases). Trimming took 1 base from V and 4 from J, leaving 16 bases between them. This CDR3 has 16 residues. The germline V gene has CDR1 SGHRS and CDR2 YFSETQ. The CDR3 bases are TGCGCCAGCAGCTTGTCATCAGGGCCAATCCCAGATACGCAGTATTTT. Protein sequence: CASSLSSGPIPDTQYF.

This clone appeared a single time. The gene calls are TRBV7-8 and TRBJ1-4; D uncertain. V lost 5 bases and J 3 bases, leaving 16 bases between the germline ends. CDR3 length: 16 residues. Germline assignment: CDR1 SGHVS and CDR2 FQNEAQ. The chain's CDR3 is CASSGRNEAPNEKLFF. CDR3 in DNA: TGTGCCAGCAGCGGCCGGAACGAGGCACCTAATGAAAAACTGTTTTTT.